The rows below give T cell receptor beta chains drawn from one sample of a study of blood T cell repertoires in COVID-19. Sequenced by immunoSEQ multiplex PCR; TCRdb stores in-frame clones only, minus some. The sample contains 250,000 to 300,000 clones, 89% of which appear only once. The sample comprised PBMCs or T cells enriched from blood (not recorded which). These TCRs come from a woman aged 45-65 years who had been exposed to COVID-19. The CDR3 runs from the conserved cysteine through the conserved F or W. D genes are given only for firm matches. Only part of the rows carry a size: once, few, many, or a class if the clone is expanded.

j_call | v_call | d_call | clone_size | cdr3_aa | cdr3_nt
TRBJ2-7 | TRBV4-1 | TRBD2 | . | CASSFGLAGGKEQYF | TGCGCCAGCAGCTTTGGACTAGCGGGGGGGAAAGAGCAGTACTTC
TRBJ2-2 | TRBV10-3 | TRBD1 | . | CAIRPGDRSTGELFF | TGTGCCATCCGTCCAGGGGACAGGTCGACCGGGGAGCTGTTTTTT
TRBJ1-2 | TRBV19 | . | once | CASSIVAGQTYGYTF | TGTGCCAGTAGTATAGTGGCCGGACAGACCTATGGCTACACCTTC
TRBJ2-7 | TRBV14 | TRBD2 | . | CASSQDPGGESYEQYF | TGTGCCAGCAGCCAAGACCCGGGGGGAGAAAGCTACGAGCAGTACTTC
TRBJ2-7 | TRBV27 | TRBD1 | few | CASSPGQEDYEQYF | TGTGCCAGCAGTCCCGGACAGGAGGACTACGAGCAGTACTTC
TRBJ2-1 | TRBV11-3 | TRBD2 | . | CASSPTLAGVNEQFF | TGTGCCAGCAGCCCCACCTTAGCGGGGGTCAATGAGCAGTTCTTC
TRBJ1-5 | TRBV2 | . | . | CASSGTVSNQPQHF | TGTGCCAGCAGTGGGACAGTGAGCAATCAGCCCCAGCATTTT
TRBJ2-2 | TRBV10-2 | . | once | CASNTGLEGELFF | TGCGCCAGCAATACAGGGTTGGAAGGGGAGCTGTTTTTT
TRBJ1-1 | TRBV28 | . | . | CASSSHPGGGAFF | TGTGCCAGCAGTTCCCATCCAGGTGGTGGAGCTTTCTTT
TRBJ2-7 | TRBV28 | TRBD2 | . | CASSLVPGRGSSYEQYF | TGTGCCAGCAGTCTAGTCCCCGGGCGGGGGAGCTCCTACGAGCAGTACTTC
TRBJ1-1 | TRBV7-9 | TRBD1 | . | CASSRGQAPTEAFF | TGTGCCAGCAGCCGTGGACAGGCTCCCACTGAAGCTTTCTTT
TRBJ2-5 | TRBV6-5 | TRBD2 | . | CASSRSGGAGETQYF | TGTGCCAGCAGTCGTAGCGGGGGGGCGGGTGAGACCCAGTACTTC
TRBJ2-1 | TRBV15 | TRBD2 | . | CATSRDLGSSGDNEQFF | TGTGCCACCAGCAGAGATCTAGGGTCTAGCGGAGACAATGAGCAGTTCTTC
TRBJ1-3 | TRBV29-1 | . | . | CSVERRDTIYF | TGCAGCGTTGAACGCAGGGACACCATATATTTT
TRBJ2-7 | TRBV9 | . | . | CASSGGGTTYEQYF | TGTGCCAGCAGCGGAGGGGGTACCACCTACGAGCAGTACTTC
TRBJ1-1 | TRBV5-1 | . | . | CASSFRGAENTEAFF | TGCGCCAGCAGCTTCCGTGGGGCCGAGAACACTGAAGCTTTCTTT
TRBJ1-1 | TRBV3-1/TRBV3-2 | TRBD1 | . | CASGTDRGGTEAFF | TGTGCCAGCGGGACGGACAGGGGTGGAACTGAAGCTTTCTTT
TRBJ1-1 | TRBV15 | TRBD1 | . | CATSRVATHPGQGTEAFF | TGTGCCACCAGCAGAGTGGCCACCCATCCAGGACAGGGAACTGAAGCTTTCTTT
TRBJ2-1 | TRBV24-1 | TRBD2 | . | CATSDSGLAGSYNEQFF | TGTGCCACCAGTGACTCGGGACTAGCGGGATCCTACAATGAGCAGTTCTTC
TRBJ1-5 | TRBV6-1 | . | few | CASSESGYNQPQHF | TGTGCCAGCAGTGAATCAGGGTACAATCAGCCCCAGCATTTT
TRBJ2-2 | TRBV19 | . | . | CASSLAFTTAGELFF | TGTGCCAGTAGTTTGGCCTTTACTACGGCCGGGGAGCTGTTTTTT
TRBJ2-6 | TRBV23-1 | . | . | CASSQSWGRQGRASGANVLTF | TGCGCCAGCAGTCAATCTTGGGGCAGACAGGGGAGGGCCTCTGGGGCCAACGTCCTGACTTTC
TRBJ1-3 | TRBV20-1 | . | . | CSPRNTIYF | TGCAGCCCCAGAAACACCATATATTTT
TRBJ1-6 | TRBV28 | TRBD1 | . | CASSPWTGGGYSPLHF | TGTGCCAGCAGTCCGTGGACAGGGGGCGGTTATTCACCCCTCCACTTT
TRBJ2-1 | TRBV5-1 | TRBD2 | . | CASSLSAGGHNEQFF | TGCGCCAGCAGCCTATCAGCGGGGGGACACAATGAGCAGTTCTTC
TRBJ1-1 | TRBV9 | TRBD1 | . | CASSDDLKTGGTEAFF | TGTGCCAGCAGCGACGACCTCAAGACAGGGGGCACTGAAGCTTTCTTT
TRBJ2-2 | TRBV6-2/TRBV6-3 | TRBD2 | . | CASSFLWTSGGASGELFF | TGTGCCAGCAGTTTCCTCTGGACTAGCGGGGGGGCCTCCGGGGAGCTGTTTTTT
TRBJ2-4 | TRBV5-1 | . | . | CASSNGLVAKNIQYF | TGCGCCAGCAGCAACGGACTGGTAGCCAAAAACATTCAGTACTTC
TRBJ2-2 | TRBV19 | TRBD2 | . | CASSMTSGGLNTGELFF | TGTGCCAGTAGTATGACTAGCGGGGGCCTGAACACCGGGGAGCTGTTTTTT
TRBJ1-1 | TRBV5-8 | TRBD1 | . | CASSLSGRGLDTEAFF | TGTGCCAGCAGCTTGTCGGGCAGGGGGCTCGACACTGAAGCTTTCTTT
TRBJ2-7 | TRBV2 | . | . | CASRQGQNEQYF | TGTGCCAGCAGACAGGGCCAGAACGAGCAGTACTTC
TRBJ2-1 | TRBV19 | TRBD2 | . | CASSIGPTSGGPSSYNEQFF | TGTGCCAGTAGTATCGGTCCGACTAGCGGGGGTCCCAGCTCCTACAATGAGCAGTTCTTC
TRBJ1-6 | TRBV6-2/TRBV6-3 | . | . | CASSYAVRSSPLHF | TGTGCCAGCAGTTACGCCGTTCGGTCTTCACCCCTCCACTTT
TRBJ2-7 | TRBV5-1 | . | . | CASSLVQADEQYF | TGCGCCAGCAGCTTGGTTCAGGCTGACGAGCAGTACTTC
TRBJ1-4 | TRBV9 | . | . | CASSVEEGLSSNEKLFF | TGTGCCAGCAGCGTAGAGGAAGGCCTGTCTAGTAATGAAAAACTGTTTTTT
TRBJ2-1 | TRBV27 | TRBD1 | once | CASRPGQGAYNEQFF | TGTGCCAGCAGGCCGGGACAGGGGGCCTACAATGAGCAGTTCTTC
TRBJ1-4 | TRBV27 | TRBD1 | . | CASSPGQGEAEKLFF | TGTGCCAGCAGTCCCGGACAGGGCGAGGCTGAAAAACTGTTTTTT
TRBJ2-7 | TRBV2 | TRBD1 | . | CASTTGSSYEQYF | TGTGCCAGCACGACAGGGAGCTCCTACGAGCAGTACTTC
TRBJ2-7 | TRBV6-2/TRBV6-3 | TRBD1 | few | CASSYSASGGPYEQYF | TGTGCCAGCAGTTACTCGGCGTCAGGGGGTCCCTACGAGCAGTACTTC
TRBJ1-1 | TRBV19 | . | . | CASMSAGATEAFF | TGTGCCAGTATGAGTGCAGGGGCCACTGAAGCTTTCTTT
TRBJ2-7 | TRBV7-2 | . | . | CASSSLYEQYF | TGTGCCAGCAGCTCCTTATACGAGCAGTACTTC
TRBJ2-7 | TRBV10-2 | . | . | CASSEGGEQYF | TGCGCCAGCAGTGAGGGGGGGGAGCAGTACTTC
TRBJ1-3 | TRBV2 | . | . | CASSGFRVGGNTIYF | TGTGCCAGCAGTGGGTTCAGGGTGGGAGGAAACACCATATATTTT
TRBJ2-1 | TRBV6-5 | . | . | CASSYSGGSSYNEQFF | TGTGCCAGCAGTTACTCAGGGGGAAGCTCCTACAATGAGCAGTTCTTC
TRBJ2-7 | TRBV28 | TRBD2 | . | CASSVAGGTSYEQYF | TGTGCCAGCAGTGTAGCGGGGGGCACCTCCTACGAGCAGTACTTC
TRBJ1-5 | TRBV27 | . | . | CASSPLERWDTTQPQHF | TGTGCCAGCAGTCCACTAGAACGATGGGACACAACACAGCCCCAGCATTTT
TRBJ2-5 | TRBV5-1 | TRBD2 | . | CASRSRGDQETQYF | TGCGCCAGCAGATCCCGGGGGGACCAAGAGACCCAGTACTTC
TRBJ2-3 | TRBV18 | TRBD2 | . | CASSPGSRGAGDTQYF | TGTGCCAGCTCACCAGGGTCGCGGGGGGCAGGAGATACGCAGTATTTT
TRBJ1-4 | TRBV4-1 | TRBD1 | . | CASSQAPGQGNEKLFF | TGCGCCAGCAGCCAGGCACCGGGACAGGGAAACGAAAAACTGTTTTTT
TRBJ1-1 | TRBV30 | TRBD1 | . | CAWSVKDRALNTEAFF | TGTGCCTGGAGTGTTAAGGACAGGGCCCTGAACACTGAAGCTTTCTTT
TRBJ1-1 | TRBV5-1 | . | . | CASSPLRGGNTEAFF | TGCGCCAGCAGCCCACTAAGGGGAGGGAACACTGAAGCTTTCTTT
TRBJ2-1 | TRBV30 | . | . | CAWKVHPGNEQFF | TGTGCCTGGAAGGTCCACCCCGGGAATGAGCAGTTCTTC
TRBJ1-6 | TRBV6-5 | TRBD1 | few | CASSYSDRVRNSPLHF | TGTGCCAGCAGTTACTCCGACAGGGTTCGCAATTCACCCCTCCACTTT
TRBJ1-1 | TRBV5-1 | . | . | CASSLEMNTEAFF | TGCGCCAGCAGCTTAGAGATGAACACTGAAGCTTTCTTT
TRBJ1-5 | TRBV19 | TRBD1 | . | CASRPRGQVGPNQPQHF | TGTGCCAGTAGGCCCAGGGGGCAAGTGGGTCCCAATCAGCCCCAGCATTTT
TRBJ1-2 | TRBV4-1 | TRBD1 | . | CASSQVVRGDGYTF | TGCGCCAGCAGCCAAGTAGTCAGGGGGGACGGCTACACCTTC
TRBJ1-1 | TRBV4-1 | . | once | CASSQPVGAGAFF | TGCGCCAGCAGCCAACCCGTTGGAGCGGGAGCTTTCTTT
TRBJ1-5 | TRBV6-1 | . | . | CASSEPRGTSNGPQHF | TGTGCCAGCAGTGAACCCCGGGGGACTAGCAATGGGCCCCAGCATTTT
TRBJ1-3 | TRBV28 | . | . | CASSLSGGHGNTIYF | TGTGCCAGCAGTTTATCCGGGGGGCATGGAAACACCATATATTTT
TRBJ2-1 | TRBV7-9 | . | . | CASSLSGSYNEQFF | TGTGCCAGCAGCTTAAGCGGCTCCTACAATGAGCAGTTCTTC